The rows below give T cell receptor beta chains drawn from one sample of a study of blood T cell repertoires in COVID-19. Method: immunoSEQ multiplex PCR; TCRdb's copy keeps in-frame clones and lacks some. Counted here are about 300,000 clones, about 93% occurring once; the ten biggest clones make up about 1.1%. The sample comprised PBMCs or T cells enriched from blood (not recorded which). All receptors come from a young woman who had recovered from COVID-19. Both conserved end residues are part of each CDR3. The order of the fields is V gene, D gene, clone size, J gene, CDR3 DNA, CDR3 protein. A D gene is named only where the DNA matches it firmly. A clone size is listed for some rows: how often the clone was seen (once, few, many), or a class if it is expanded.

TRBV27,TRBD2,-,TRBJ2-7,TGTGCCAGCAGTCCACGGGCCTTAGCGGGGAGCTCCTACGAGCAGTACTTC,CASSPRALAGSSYEQYF
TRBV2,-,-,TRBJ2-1,TGTGCCAGCACCCCTAGTAATGAGCAGTTCTTC,CASTPSNEQFF
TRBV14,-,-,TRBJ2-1,TGTGCCAGCAGCCTGGCTAGCTGGAATGAGCAGTTCTTC,CASSLASWNEQFF
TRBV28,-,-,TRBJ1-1,TGTGCCAGCAGCTTAAGACCGGCGGGCACTGAAGCTTTCTTT,CASSLRPAGTEAFF
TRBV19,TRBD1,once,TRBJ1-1,TGTGCCAGTAGTAGGGACAGGAACACTGAAGCTTTCTTT,CASSRDRNTEAFF
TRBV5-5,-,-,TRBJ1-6,TGTGCCAGCAGCTTGGCCGGGGGACTGTATTCACCCCTCCACTTT,CASSLAGGLYSPLHF
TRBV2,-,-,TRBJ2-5,TGTGCCAGCAGAAGCGACCAAGAGACCCAGTACTTC,CASRSDQETQYF
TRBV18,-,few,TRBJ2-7,TGTGCCAGCTCACTCAAACAGGGAGTGGAGCAGTACTTC,CASSLKQGVEQYF
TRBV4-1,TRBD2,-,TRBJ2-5,TGCGCCAGCAGCCAAATAGCGGGAGGTCCCCAAGAGACCCAGTACTTC,CASSQIAGGPQETQYF
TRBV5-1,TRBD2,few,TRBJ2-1,TGCGCCAGCAGCTTGGGGAGCGGGAGGTCGAATGAGCAGTTCTTC,CASSLGSGRSNEQFF
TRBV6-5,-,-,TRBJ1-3,TGTGCCAGCACCTTAAAAAACACCATATATTTT,CASTLKNTIYF
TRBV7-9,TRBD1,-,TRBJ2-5,TGTGCCAGCAGCATCGGACAGGGCGGGGAGACCCAGTACTTC,CASSIGQGGETQYF
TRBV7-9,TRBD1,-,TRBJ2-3,TGTGCCAGCAGCCCCCGGACAGGGGATACGCAGTATTTT,CASSPRTGDTQYF
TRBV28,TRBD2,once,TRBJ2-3,TGTGCCAGCAGTTTCAACCTACTAGCGGGAGTTACAGATACGCAGTATTTT,CASSFNLLAGVTDTQYF
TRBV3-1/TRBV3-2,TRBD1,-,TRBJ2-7,TGTGCCAGCAGCCGGGCACCGGGACAGGAGACCTACGAGCAGTACTTC,CASSRAPGQETYEQYF
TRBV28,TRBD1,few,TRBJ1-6,TGTGCCAGCACAACCGCGGCGGGACAGCCTTCACCCCTCCACTTT,CASTTAAGQPSPLHF
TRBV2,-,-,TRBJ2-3,TGTGCCAGCTTAGAGACAGATACGCAGTATTTT,CASLETDTQYF
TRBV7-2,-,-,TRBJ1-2,TGTGCCAGCAGCTCCCGGGGGGGGGACTCAAACTATGGCTACACCTTC,CASSSRGGDSNYGYTF
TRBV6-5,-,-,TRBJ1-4,TGTGCCAGCAGTTCCGAATTTAGCACTAATGAAAAACTGTTTTTT,CASSSEFSTNEKLFF
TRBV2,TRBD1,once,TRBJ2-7,TGTGCCAGCAGCTCGGAAGGGACAGGGGACTACGAGCAGTACTTC,CASSSEGTGDYEQYF
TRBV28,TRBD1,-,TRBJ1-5,TGTGCCAGCAGTATCCGGGACAGGGGCAATCAGCCCCAGCATTTT,CASSIRDRGNQPQHF
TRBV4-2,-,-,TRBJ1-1,TGTGCCAGCAGCCAAGGAGCCAGGGCTTTCTTT,CASSQGARAFF
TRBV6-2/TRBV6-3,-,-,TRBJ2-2,TGTGCCAGCAGCAAGGACAGACAAAACACCGGGGAGCTGTTTTTT,CASSKDRQNTGELFF
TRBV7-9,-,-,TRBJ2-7,TGTGCCAGCAGCTTAGCGTTGGGCCGTTCCGTTGGCGAGCAGTACTTC,CASSLALGRSVGEQYF
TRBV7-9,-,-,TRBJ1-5,TGTGCCAGCAGCTTTGATCGGGGGCCCCAGCATTTT,CASSFDRGPQHF
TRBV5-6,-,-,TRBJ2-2,TGTGCCAGCAGCTTGGAGGGACTCAGCCGGGAGCTGTTTTTT,CASSLEGLSRELFF
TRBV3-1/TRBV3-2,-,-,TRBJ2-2,TGTGCCAGCTTCAGGTATGACACCGGGGAGCTGTTTTTT,CASFRYDTGELFF
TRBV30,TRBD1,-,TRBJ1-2,TGTGCCTGGATCGGGACAGGGGGAGGGGGCTACACCTTC,CAWIGTGGGGYTF
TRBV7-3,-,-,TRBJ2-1,TGTGCCAGCAGCTCCATGGAGGGGCTGGGGTACGAGCAGTTCTTC,CASSSMEGLGYEQFF
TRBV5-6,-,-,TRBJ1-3,TGTGCCAGCAGCTTTAAGGACAGTAACACCATATATTTT,CASSFKDSNTIYF
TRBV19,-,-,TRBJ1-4,TGTGCCAGTAGTATAGGCCTTTCGAGCGCTTCTAATGAAAAACTGTTTTTT,CASSIGLSSASNEKLFF
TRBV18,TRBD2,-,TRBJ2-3,TGTGCCAGCTCACGGGCTAGCGGGAGGAGGGACTATACGCAGTATTTT,CASSRASGRRDYTQYF
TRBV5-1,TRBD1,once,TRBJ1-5,TGCGCCAGCAGCTTGCGGACAGGGGATGGTCAGCCCCAGCATTTT,CASSLRTGDGQPQHF
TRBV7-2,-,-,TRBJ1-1,TGTGCCAGCAGCCCAGGGTTTAACACTGAAGCTTTCTTT,CASSPGFNTEAFF
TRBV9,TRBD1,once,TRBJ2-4,TGTGCCAGCAGCGGAACAGGGGGCGCTCGGAACATTCAGTACTTC,CASSGTGGARNIQYF
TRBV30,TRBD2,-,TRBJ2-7,TGTGCCTGGAGTCCTCATGCGGGAGTCCACGAGCAGTACTTC,CAWSPHAGVHEQYF
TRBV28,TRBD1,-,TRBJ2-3,TGTGCCAGCAGTTTATATGCAGGGGGCCCCGGCACAGATACGCAGTATTTT,CASSLYAGGPGTDTQYF
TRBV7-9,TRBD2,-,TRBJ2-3,TGTGCCAGCAGCTCGACTAGCGGGAGCTCAGATACGCAGTATTTT,CASSSTSGSSDTQYF
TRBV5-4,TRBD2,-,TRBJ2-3,TGTGCCAGCAGCTTGGGCGGGAGTTCAACAGATACGCAGTATTTT,CASSLGGSSTDTQYF